This entry describes one T cell receptor beta chain. The data belong to a study of blood T cell repertoires in COVID-19. Background on the study: PBMCs, B-cell-depleted T cells, or T cells were the source of the cDNA or gDNA that made up the material.

V trimming: 4 bases; J trimming: 3 bases; junction bases outside the gene matches: 6. The germline gives CDR1 LNHDA, CDR2 SQIVND (reference sequence). The CDR3 sequence is 14 residues long. As originally analysed: For nucleated cells, counts were estimated from reference gene primer amplification. Assay used: immunoSEQ multiplex PCR; TCRdb lists only in-frame clones, some missing. V, J and clone size reflect that table, while D and trimming were determined from the DNA. The sample lists more than 150,000 clones, about 86% occurring once. What was sequenced was peripheral blood. This TCR derives from a man under 40 with active or convalescent COVID-19. The V and J genes are TRBV19 and TRBJ2-7; 7 positions agree with TRBD1. The CDR3 DNA reads TGTGCCAGTAGTACACAGGGGTTCGGCTACGAGCAGTACTTC. Its translation is CASSTQGFGYEQYF.